This TCR beta chain came from a study of response to subunit inactivated influenza vaccine. Each CDR3 protein gets one entry after TCRdb re-called the RT-PCR reads with MiXCR. The data contain fewer than 800,000 distinct CDR3 sequences, more than 15% of them singletons. This receptor was obtained from a man in his fifties or sixties who received an inactivated influenza vaccine. The specimen was PBMCs from blood, collected 11 to 12 days after vaccination.

The CDR3 DNA follows: TGTGCCAGCAGCAGGTTCACAGGGGACGAGCAGTACTTC. This translates into CASSRFTGDEQYF. The chain uses TRBV5-5 and TRBJ2-7, with 7 bases lining up with TRBD1. The CDR3 contains 13 residues. Germline V gene data show CDR1 as SGHKS and CDR2 as YYEKEE (reference sequence). J was trimmed by 5 bases and V by 4 bases; bases with no gene match: 6.